This T cell receptor (beta chain) was recorded in a study of T-cell memory formation after mild COVID-19. This clonotype appeared a few times. This CDR3 has 17 residues. Looked up from germline, CDR1 is MNHEY and CDR2 is SVGAGI. V lost 6 bases to trimming and J lost 5 bases; unmatched junction nucleotides: 17. TCRdb re-derived calls from the 5' RACE reads in MiXCR, one entry per CDR3 protein. The data hold 380,000 or so distinct CDR3 sequences, with roughly 15% observed a single time. Sequenced input: PBMCs or a T cell subset sorted from them (not recorded which). The J gene is TRBJ1-1, the V gene TRBV6-5; TRBD1 matches 8 bases. This receptor was identified in a man aged 18 to 29 who had mild COVID-19 (a few samples of this study predate the infection). Cell type and time point are not known. CDR3 region: CASRRGPGQVMLTEAFF. CDR3 DNA: TGTGCCAGCAGAAGAGGGCCGGGACAGGTGATGTTGACTGAAGCTTTCTTT.